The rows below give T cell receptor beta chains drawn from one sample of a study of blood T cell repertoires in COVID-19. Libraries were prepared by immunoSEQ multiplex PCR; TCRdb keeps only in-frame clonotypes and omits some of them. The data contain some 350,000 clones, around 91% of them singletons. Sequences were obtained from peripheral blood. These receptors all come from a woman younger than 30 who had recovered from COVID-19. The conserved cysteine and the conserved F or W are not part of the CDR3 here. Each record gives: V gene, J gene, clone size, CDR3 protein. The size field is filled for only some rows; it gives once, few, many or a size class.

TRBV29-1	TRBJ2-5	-	SVVGLAGGQETQY
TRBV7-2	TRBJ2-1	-	ASSLGTSGRYNEQF
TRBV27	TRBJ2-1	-	ASSPRLAAGSYNEQF
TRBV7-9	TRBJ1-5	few	ASSSDRAKPQH
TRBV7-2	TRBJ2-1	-	ASSLYHADEQF
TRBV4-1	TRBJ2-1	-	ASSQVSGKQF
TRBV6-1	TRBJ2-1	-	ASSESSGSYNEQF
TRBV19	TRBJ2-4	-	ASSIRGFSGRDAKNIQY
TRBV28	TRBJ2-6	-	ASNSRASSGANVLT
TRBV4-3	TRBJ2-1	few	ASSRGLAGENEQF
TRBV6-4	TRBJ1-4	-	ASSDTAGEKLF
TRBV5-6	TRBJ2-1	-	ASSHMGQGVDEQF
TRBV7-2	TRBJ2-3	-	ASSHGRGPIDTQY
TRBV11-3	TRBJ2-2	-	ASSPRGLDRPAGELF
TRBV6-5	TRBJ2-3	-	ASSLAGATDTQY
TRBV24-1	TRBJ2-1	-	ATSDSTEPMRQF
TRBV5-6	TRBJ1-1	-	ASSLVESTEAF
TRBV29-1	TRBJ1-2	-	SVPNRAGGYGYT
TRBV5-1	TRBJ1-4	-	ASSLGAGVVREKLF
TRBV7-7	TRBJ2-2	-	ASSPTLSTGELF
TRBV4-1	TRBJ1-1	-	ASSQDLSGTEAF
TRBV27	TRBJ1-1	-	ASSSPVAGGNTEAF
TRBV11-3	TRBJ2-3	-	ASSLILLGADTQY
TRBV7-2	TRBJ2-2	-	ASSLVYTGELF
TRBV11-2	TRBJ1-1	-	ASSRRDRALNTEAF
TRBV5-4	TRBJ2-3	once	ASSPPGQTTDTQY
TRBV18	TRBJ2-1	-	ASSPRASGYNEQF
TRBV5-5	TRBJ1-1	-	ASSLGPGQEAF
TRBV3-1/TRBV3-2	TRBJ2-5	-	ASSLMDRAY
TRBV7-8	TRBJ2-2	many	ASSQRGLAGGPPGELF
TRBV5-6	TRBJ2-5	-	ASSLWRGGYWYQETQY
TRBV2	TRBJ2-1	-	ASRAGGSYNEQF
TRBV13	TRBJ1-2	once	ASSFGTGLRDGYT
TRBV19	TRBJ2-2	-	ASNGSPGTGELF
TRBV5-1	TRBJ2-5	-	ASSRGTGSQETQY
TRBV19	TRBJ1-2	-	ASSPGQVNYGYT
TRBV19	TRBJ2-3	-	AIGTGGTDTQY
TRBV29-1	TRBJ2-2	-	SATGADTGELF
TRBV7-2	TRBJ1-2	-	ASSSGRGRSYGYT
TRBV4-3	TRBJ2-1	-	ASSPRQAGDSYNEQF
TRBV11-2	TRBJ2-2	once	ASSFRRALNTGELF
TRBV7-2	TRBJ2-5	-	ASSLQGQETQY
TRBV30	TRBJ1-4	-	AWKRDRDEKLF
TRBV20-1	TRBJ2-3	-	SASQGAGEVDTQY
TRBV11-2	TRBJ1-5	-	ASSVNRLGQGNQPQH
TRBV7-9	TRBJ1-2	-	ASSLVAPSGYT